The rows below give T cell receptor beta chains drawn from one sample of a study of memory CD4+ T cells and cytomegalovirus serostatus. Produced via immunoSEQ multiplex PCR; TCRdb's table is partial and in-frame only. The sample holds 30,000 to 50,000 clones, roughly 78% seen once. The sample comprised memory CD4+ T cells from blood. These receptors originate from an adult in good health and CMV-seronegative. Each CDR3 is given with its conserved first and last residue. The order of the fields is V gene, J gene, D gene, CDR3 length, CDR3 protein, CDR3 DNA. The D gene is left open where the match is weak.

>TRBV6-1|TRBJ1-1|.|14
CASSEPRVNTEAFF
TGTGCCAGCAGTGAACCCAGAGTGAACACTGAAGCTTTCTTT
>TRBV5-1|TRBJ2-1|TRBD2|16
CASSPRYTGGSYEQFF
TGCGCCAGCAGCCCCCGATATACGGGGGGTAGCTATGAGCAGTTCTTC
>TRBV7-2|TRBJ1-6|.|15
CASSSPDSRNSPLHF
TGTGCCAGCAGCTCCCCGGACAGCCGGAATTCACCCCTCCACTTT
>TRBV7-3|TRBJ1-6|TRBD1|15
CASSSSGTGNSPLHF
TGTGCCAGCAGCTCCTCCGGGACAGGCAATTCACCCCTCCACTTT
>TRBV5-1|TRBJ2-2|.|16
CASSLGGLQIAGELFF
TGCGCCAGCAGCTTGGGAGGGTTGCAAATCGCCGGGGAGCTGTTTTTT
>TRBV2|TRBJ1-4|TRBD1|14
CASSETGGAEKLFF
TGTGCCAGCAGCGAGACAGGGGGCGCTGAAAAACTGTTTTTT
>TRBV7-2|TRBJ2-5|TRBD1|15
CASSQGGRGQETQYF
TGTGCCAGCAGTCAAGGGGGCAGGGGGCAGGAGACCCAGTACTTC
>TRBV5-1|TRBJ2-1|.|15
CASSLESGKYNEQFF
TGCGCCAGCAGCTTGGAGTCGGGGAAGTACAATGAGCAGTTCTTC
>TRBV10-3|TRBJ2-7|TRBD2|15
CAISESTSGAYEQYF
TGTGCCATCAGTGAGTCAACTAGCGGTGCCTACGAGCAGTACTTC
>TRBV4-1|TRBJ1-1|.|14
CASSRLVGDTEAFF
TGCGCCAGCAGCCGTCTGGTGGGCGACACTGAAGCTTTCTTT
>TRBV5-1|TRBJ1-6|.|14
CASSQAYGNSPLHF
TGCGCCAGCAGCCAGGCATACGGAAATTCACCCCTCCACTTT